Shown below are 27 T cell receptor beta chains from a single sample sequenced in a study of response to subunit inactivated influenza vaccine. TCRdb processed the RT-PCR reads anew with MiXCR; each CDR3 protein has one entry. The data contain roughly 190,000 distinct CDR3 sequences, roughly 12% of them singletons. The same specimen was also included in a second study, on T cells expressing NK-cell markers. That work adds: UMI-tagged 5'RACE template switching yielded the TCR beta cDNA.

Sequenced here: CD8+ T cells sorted from PBMCs, sampled 11 to 12 days after vaccination. These receptors all stem from a man between 45 and 60 years old who received an inactivated influenza vaccine.

In this sample, this clonotype turned up many times. The rearrangement joins TRBV7-2 to TRBJ2-7; 7 bases are a match to TRBD2. Trimming cost V 6 bases and J 0 bases; bases outside gene matches: 8. Germline V gene lookup returns CDR1 SGHTA and CDR2 FQGNSA. The CDR3 sequence is 15 residues long. The CDR3 DNA is TGTGCCAGCAGGACCGTAGGCGGGAGCTCCTACGAGCAGTACTTC. Its translation is CASRTVGGSSYEQYF. The full variable domain, completed using reference TRBV7-2 and TRBJ2-7, is GAGVSQSPSNKVTEKGKDVELRCDPISGHTALYWYRQSLGQGLEFLIYFQGNSAPDKSGLPSDRFSAERTGGSVSTLTIQRTQQEDSAVYLCASRTVGGSSYEQYFGPGTRLTVT.

The V gene is TRBV4-3, the J gene TRBJ2-3; TRBD1 aligns across 8 bases. Germline loops: CDR1 LGHNA, CDR2 YSLEER. The ends lost 0 bases at V and 6 bases at J; junction bases unmatched: 5. The CDR3 loop spans 15 amino acids. This chain's CDR3 is CASSQEVRGRDTQYF. Here the CDR3 DNA reads TGCGCCAGCAGCCAAGAAGTCAGGGGGCGGGATACGCAGTATTTT.

This clonotype was detected only a few times. The chain combines TRBV7-9 with TRBJ2-7; D may match TRBD1 or TRBD2 (5 bases each). This CDR3 has 16 amino acids. V lost 5 bases, J lost 0 bases, and 17 bases lay in between. In germline, CDR1 is SEHNR, CDR2 FQNEAQ (reference sequence). The DNA of the CDR3 is TGTGCCAGCAGCACCGATTTCCGGGACCCCTCCTACGAGCAGTACTTC. Protein: CASSTDFRDPSYEQYF.

There are a few counts of this clonotype. The chain joins TRBV7-9 to TRBJ2-3; D is unclear. Germline V gene data show CDR1 as SEHNR and CDR2 as FQNEAQ (reference sequence). The CDR3 runs 16 residues. V gave up 2 bases and J gave up 0 bases, with 12 bases separating them. This chain's CDR3 is CASSLTQLSSTDTQYF. The CDR3 region has the DNA TGTGCCAGCAGCTTAACCCAGCTTTCTAGCACAGATACGCAGTATTTT.

This clonotype came up many times. The J gene is TRBJ2-5, the V gene TRBV6-5; TRBD1 matches 8 bases. The CDR3 length is 15 residues. Germline CDR1 reads MNHEY; CDR2 reads SVGAGI. V was clipped by 6 bases and J by 2 bases; unmatched bases: 8. The CDR3 sequence is CASSYADRVQETQYF. The CDR3 nucleotides read TGTGCCAGCAGCTACGCGGACAGGGTGCAAGAGACCCAGTACTTC.

This clonotype was found a few times. The J gene is TRBJ1-5, the V gene TRBV28, with D possibly being TRBD1 (6 bases). The V end lost 6 bases, the J end lost 1 base, and 13 bases lay between the germline ends. Germline V gene sequence: CDR1 MDHEN, CDR2 SYDVKM. The CDR3 spans 15 residues. DNA for the CDR3: TGTGCCAGCAGGCTTCAAACAGGGAGCAATCAGCCCCAGCATTTT. Amino acid sequence: CASRLQTGSNQPQHF.

The chain joins TRBV28 to TRBJ1-4; no clear D. The V and J ends lost 1 base and 4 bases respectively, with 16 bases between them. Germline CDR1 and CDR2: MDHEN and SYDVKM. The CDR3 contains 17 residues. The CDR3 reads CASSLSETTVYNEKLFF. In DNA form, the CDR3 reads TGTGCCAGCAGTTTATCCGAAACTACCGTATATAATGAAAAACTGTTTTTT. Together with reference TRBV28 and TRBJ1-4, the CDR3 gives the full variable domain: DVKVTQSSRYLVKRTGEKVFLECVQDMDHENMFWYRQDPGLGLRLIYFSYDVKMKEKGDIPEGYSVSREKKERFSLILESASTNQTSMYLCASSLSETTVYNEKLFFGSGTQLSVL.

CDR3 in amino acids: CASSHEGGVYEQYF. CDR3 nucleotides: TGCGCCAGCAGCCATGAAGGGGGGGTCTACGAGCAGTACTTC. The rearrangement uses TRBV4-1 and TRBJ2-7; the D gene is possibly TRBD2 (7 bases). CDR3 length: 14 residues. Trimming stripped 3 bases from V and 3 bases from J, with 12 bases between. Germline CDR1 and CDR2: MGHRA and YSYEKL.

This clonotype was seen many times. The chain is built from TRBV9 and TRBJ1-2; the D gene is possibly TRBD1 (6 bases). V gave up 0 bases and J gave up 4 bases, with 10 bases separating them. The CDR3 is made up of 14 amino acids. Germline V lookup: CDR1 SGDLS, CDR2 YYNGEE. The CDR3 sequence is CASSVDTGIYGYTF. The CDR3, as DNA: TGTGCCAGCAGCGTAGATACAGGGATCTATGGCTACACCTTC.

This clonotype was counted a few times. The rearrangement joins TRBV4-2 to TRBJ1-1; D is unresolved. The V gene's germline CDR1 is LGHNA and CDR2 YNFKEQ. Trimming removed 0 bases from V and 4 bases from J, with 12 bases in between. The CDR3 extends over 15 amino acids. CDR3 in amino acids: CASSQEGGKSTEAFF. In DNA, the CDR3 is TGTGCCAGCAGCCAAGAAGGAGGGAAAAGCACTGAAGCTTTCTTT.

This clonotype was picked up many times. The chain couples TRBV14 to TRBJ2-1; the D is unclear. The V gene's germline CDR1 is SGHDN and CDR2 FVKESK. Trimming shortened V by 3 bases and J by 5 bases, and 11 bases separated the two germline ends. The CDR3 has 14 residues. CDR3 DNA: TGTGCCAGCAGCCAGAACGCGGCTAACAATGAGCAGTTCTTC. It translates to CASSQNAANNEQFF. Full variable domain (rest looked up from reference TRBV14 and TRBJ2-1): EAGVTQFPSHSVIEKGQTVTLRCDPISGHDNLYWYRRVMGKEIKFLLHFVKESKQDESGMPNNRFLAERTGGTYSTLKVQPAELEDSGVYFCASSQNAANNEQFFGPGTRLTVL.

CDR3 DNA: TGTGCCAGCAGCCCCTCTAACGGGGAGCTGTTTTTT. Translated, it gives CASSPSNGELFF. This sequence joins TRBV4-2 and TRBJ2-2; D unresolved. The CDR3 spans 12 residues. V shed 4 bases and J shed 7 bases, with 7 bases lying between them. The V gene's germline CDR1 is LGHNA and CDR2 YNFKEQ.

This clonotype was counted only a few times. One end of the junction does not line up with germline, which may come from a read error. The chain is built from TRBV7-6 and TRBJ2-2; D is unresolved. The CDR3 is 14 amino acids. Looked up from germline, CDR1 is SGHVS and CDR2 is FNYEAQ. The chain's CDR3 is CASSLIGNPGELFF. CDR3 DNA: TGTGCCAGCAGCTTAATTGGGAACCCCGGGGAGCTGTTTTTT.

V gene TRBV28 combines with J gene TRBJ2-1, with 13 positions matching TRBD2. Trimming cost V 4 bases and J 8 bases; bases outside gene matches: 5. The germline V gene encodes CDR1 MDHEN and CDR2 SYDVKM. The CDR3 sequence is 15 residues long. The CDR3 coding sequence is TGTGCCAGCAGTTCTAGGACTAGCGGGAGCTATGAGCAGTTCTTC. Its protein is CASSSRTSGSYEQFF.

Many counts were recorded for this clonotype. The CDR3 reads CATEGLAGEQFF. As DNA, the CDR3 is TGTGCCACCGAGGGACTAGCAGGAGAGCAGTTCTTC. The J gene is TRBJ2-1, the V gene TRBV24-1; 9 positions match TRBD2. The trim removed 9 bases at V and 10 bases at J, leaving 6 bases unmatched. CDR1 and CDR2 (germline): KGHDR, SFDVKD. This CDR3 is 12 amino acids long.

This clonotype was seen a handful of times. The chain combines TRBV2 with TRBJ1-1; 7 positions agree with TRBD1. V shed 1 base and J 8 bases; nucleotides not matched to a gene: 7. This CDR3 is built from 14 residues. Germline lookup yields CDR1 SNHLY and CDR2 FYNNEI. The CDR3 DNA reads as TGTGCCAGCAGTGAAGGGACAGGTTTGAGCGAAGCTTTCTTT. Its translation: CASSEGTGLSEAFF.

V and J are TRBV3-1 and TRBJ2-1, with D unresolved. Germline V gene data show CDR1 as LGHDT and CDR2 as YNNKEL (reference sequence). The CDR3 contains 18 residues. Trimming took off 0 bases at V and 4 bases at J, with 19 bases between the two ends. CDR3 loop: CASSQDPRKRLQYNEQFF. CDR3 sequence (DNA): TGTGCCAGCAGCCAAGACCCGCGGAAAAGGCTGCAATACAATGAGCAGTTCTTC.

The chain uses TRBV7-8 and TRBJ2-7; D might be TRBD1 or TRBD2, each matching 5 bases. Trimming took 6 bases from V and 5 from J, leaving 17 bases between them. Germline V gives CDR1 SGHVS, CDR2 FQNEAQ. The CDR3 is 14 residues long. The CDR3 is CASSPKFWGNEQYF. For the CDR3, the DNA is TGTGCCAGCAGTCCCAAATTCTGGGGGAACGAGCAGTACTTC.

This clonotype was detected only a few times. The V and J genes are TRBV15 and TRBJ2-7; 13 positions match TRBD2. CDR1 is LNHNV, CDR2 YYDKDF, per germline (reference sequence). Trimming cost V 1 base and J 4 bases; bases outside gene matches: 10. The CDR3 has 18 residues. CDR3: CATSRAGGLAGVFYEQYF. The CDR3 nucleotides read TGTGCCACCAGCAGAGCGGGTGGACTAGCGGGAGTATTTTACGAGCAGTACTTC.

The rearrangement joins TRBV5-6 to TRBJ1-2; possibly TRBD1 for D (6 bases). The CDR3 runs 13 residues. V lost 4 bases and J lost 7, with 14 bases in between. Germline CDR1 and CDR2: SGHDT and YYEEEE. CDR3 coding DNA: TGTGCCAGCAGCCCAGAGGGGGGAGTTGGCTACACCTTC. The encoded protein is CASSPEGGVGYTF.

J is TRBJ1-2 and V is TRBV28; D call uncertain. Between the trimmed V and J ends, which lost 6 bases and 8 bases, there was a span of 19 bases. Germline V CDR1 and CDR2: MDHEN, SYDVKM. The CDR3 sequence is 14 residues long. The DNA for the CDR3 is TGTGCCAGCAGCATGACGGGCTTATCGGACGGCTACACCTTC. This codes for CASSMTGLSDGYTF.

This clonotype was detected only a few times. The V call is TRBV12-3 or TRBV12-4, the J call TRBJ2-5; 8 bases map to TRBD2. The trim removed 6 bases at V and 10 bases at J, leaving 7 bases unmatched. The CDR3 has 12 amino acids. The CDR3 here is CASRQGLVDQYF. Written as DNA, the CDR3 is TGTGCCAGCAGACAGGGACTAGTGGACCAGTACTTC.

This clonotype showed up just a few times. J is TRBJ2-5 and V is TRBV29-1; D unclear. Trimming shortened V by 8 bases and J by 1 base, and 14 bases separated the two germline ends. This CDR3 comprises 13 residues. Germline assignment: CDR1 SQVTM and CDR2 ANQGSEA. CDR3 coding DNA: TGCAGCTCTTTTCAGGAACTCCAAGAGACCCAGTACTTC. It yields the protein CSSFQELQETQYF.

The rearrangement joins TRBV20-1 to TRBJ2-7; 16 bases match TRBD2. Trimming removed 6 bases from V and 1 base from J; junction bases left unmatched: 9. This CDR3 is built from 17 residues. Germline V CDR1 and CDR2: DFQATT, SNEGSKA (reference sequence). This CDR3 reads CSASGTSGRARSYEQYF. Written as DNA, the CDR3 is TGCAGTGCGTCCGGGACTAGCGGGAGGGCCAGGTCCTACGAGCAGTACTTC.

A few counts support this clonotype. This may come from a read error, since a much larger clone is one base off. V gene TRBV2 combines with J gene TRBJ2-5; D is unclear. The CDR3 spans 14 residues. Germline V lookup: CDR1 SNHLY, CDR2 FYNNEI. CDR3 DNA sequence: TGTACCAGCAGTGAATATTTGGGTGGAGAGACCCAGTACTTC. Amino acids: CTSSEYLGGETQYF.

The chain uses TRBV7-9 and TRBJ2-7; D may be TRBD1 (6 bases). V lost 4 bases and J lost 3, with 16 bases in between. CDR1 SEHNR and CDR2 FQNEAQ come from the germline V gene (reference sequence). This CDR3 comprises 15 residues. The CDR3 here is CASSSPGHRGYEQYF. Written as DNA, the CDR3 is TGTGCCAGCAGCTCCCCGGGACATCGGGGCTACGAGCAGTACTTC.

This clonotype has more than one count but fewer than ten. The chain couples TRBV18 to TRBJ1-1; D may be TRBD1 (5 bases). This CDR3 contains 14 residues. Germline assignment: CDR1 KGHSH and CDR2 LQKENI. Trimming took 5 bases from V and 6 from J, leaving 16 bases between them. CDR3 residues: CASSAGHPIAEAFF. Here the CDR3 DNA reads TGTGCCAGCTCAGCCGGACATCCCATAGCTGAAGCTTTCTTT.